This T cell receptor beta chain was observed in a study of OX40 agonist ivuxolimab in advanced cancers. Whole-study context: Patients in dose escalation had liver, melanoma, kidney or head and neck cancers.

Study findings and constraints: Antigen specificity remained undetermined for the expanded peripheral T cells. Compared with others, partial responders at 0.1-3.0 mg/kg displayed clonal expansion among the lowest.

CDR3 length equals 15 residues. Germline CDR1 reads LGHNA; CDR2 reads YNFKEQ. Trimming cost V 4 bases and J 7 bases; bases outside gene matches: 7. Clones were read by immunoSEQ multiplex PCR, and TCRdb kept only the in-frame ones, dropping some. The data contain 83,000 or so clones, 86% of them singletons. With regard to this clone: Antigen unknown.

The clonotype originates from an adult with an advanced solid tumor such as melanoma, head and neck, liver or kidney cancer. V and J are TRBV4-2 and TRBJ2-1; 10 bases are shared with TRBD2. The source was CD4+ or CD8+ T cells sorted from blood, collected in a trial of the OX40 agonist ivuxolimab. DNA for the CDR3: TGTGCCAGCAGCCGACAGCGGGAGGGCGGGAATGAGCAGTTCTTC. This gives the protein CASSRQREGGNEQFF.